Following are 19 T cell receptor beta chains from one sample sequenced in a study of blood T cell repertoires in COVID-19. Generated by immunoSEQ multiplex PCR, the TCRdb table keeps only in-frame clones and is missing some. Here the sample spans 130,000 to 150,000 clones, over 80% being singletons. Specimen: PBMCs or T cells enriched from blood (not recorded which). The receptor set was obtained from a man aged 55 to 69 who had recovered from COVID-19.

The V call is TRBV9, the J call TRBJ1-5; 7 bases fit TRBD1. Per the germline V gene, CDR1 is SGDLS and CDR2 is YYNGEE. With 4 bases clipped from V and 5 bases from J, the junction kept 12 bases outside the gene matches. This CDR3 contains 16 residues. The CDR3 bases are TGTGCCAGCAGCCCTGGGACAGCCCTGGTTGATCAGCCCCAGCATTTT. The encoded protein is CASSPGTALVDQPQHF. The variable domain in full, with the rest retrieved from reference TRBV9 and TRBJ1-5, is DSGVTQTPKHLITATGQRVTLRCSPRSGDLSVYWYQQSLDQGLQFLIQYYNGEERAKGNILERFSAQQFPDLHSELNLSSLELGDSALYFCASSPGTALVDQPQHFGDGTRLSIL.

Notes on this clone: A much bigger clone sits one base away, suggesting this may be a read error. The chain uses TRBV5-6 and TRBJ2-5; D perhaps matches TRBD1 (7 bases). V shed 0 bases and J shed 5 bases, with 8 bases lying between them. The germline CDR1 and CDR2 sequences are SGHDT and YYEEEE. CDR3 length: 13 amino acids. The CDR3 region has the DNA TGTGCCAGCAGCTTGGCAGGGGGGGAGACCCAGTACTTC. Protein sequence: CASSLAGGETQYF.

In nucleotides, the CDR3 is TGTGCCAGCAGTTTCCCGAATCAGCCCCAGCATTTT. Translation: CASSFPNQPQHF. The rearrangement links TRBV2 to TRBJ1-5; no firm D call. This CDR3 spans 12 amino acids. CDR1 and CDR2 (germline): SNHLY, FYNNEI. The V end was cut by 5 bases, the J end by 4 bases, with 6 bases between.

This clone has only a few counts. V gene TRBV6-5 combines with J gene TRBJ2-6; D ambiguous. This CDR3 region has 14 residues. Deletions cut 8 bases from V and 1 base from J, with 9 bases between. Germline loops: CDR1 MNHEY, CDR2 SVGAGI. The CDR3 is CASSASSGANVLTF. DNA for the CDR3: TGTGCCAGCTCTGCCAGTTCTGGGGCCAACGTCCTGACTTTC.

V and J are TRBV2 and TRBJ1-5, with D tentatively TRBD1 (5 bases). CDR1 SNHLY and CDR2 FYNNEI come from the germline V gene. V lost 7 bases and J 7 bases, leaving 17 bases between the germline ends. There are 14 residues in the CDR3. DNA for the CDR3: TGTGCCAGCATGGGGGGACCCTCCAGGCAGCCCCAGCATTTT. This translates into CASMGGPSRQPQHF.

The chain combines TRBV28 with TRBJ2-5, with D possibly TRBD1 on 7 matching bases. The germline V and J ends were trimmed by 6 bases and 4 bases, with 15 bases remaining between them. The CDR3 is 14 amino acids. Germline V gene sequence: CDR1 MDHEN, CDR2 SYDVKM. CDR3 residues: CASRSGGRPETQYF. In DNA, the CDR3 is TGTGCCAGCAGGTCAGGGGGGCGGCCAGAGACCCAGTACTTC. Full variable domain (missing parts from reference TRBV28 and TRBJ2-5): DVKVTQSSRYLVKRTGEKVFLECVQDMDHENMFWYRQDPGLGLRLIYFSYDVKMKEKGDIPEGYSVSREKKERFSLILESASTNQTSMYLCASRSGGRPETQYFGPGTRLLVL.

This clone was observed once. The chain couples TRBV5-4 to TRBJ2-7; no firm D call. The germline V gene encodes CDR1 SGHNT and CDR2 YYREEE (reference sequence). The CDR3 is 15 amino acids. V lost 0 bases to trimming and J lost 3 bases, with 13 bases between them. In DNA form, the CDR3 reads TGTGCCAGCAGCTTGGACCAGCCACGGGTCTACGAGCAGTACTTC. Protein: CASSLDQPRVYEQYF.

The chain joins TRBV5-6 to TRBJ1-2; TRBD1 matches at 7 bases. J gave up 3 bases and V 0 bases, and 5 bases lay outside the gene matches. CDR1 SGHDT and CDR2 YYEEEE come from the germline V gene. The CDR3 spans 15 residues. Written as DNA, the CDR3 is TGTGCCAGCAGCTTGGTGGGCAGGGGGGACTATGGCTACACCTTC. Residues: CASSLVGRGDYGYTF.

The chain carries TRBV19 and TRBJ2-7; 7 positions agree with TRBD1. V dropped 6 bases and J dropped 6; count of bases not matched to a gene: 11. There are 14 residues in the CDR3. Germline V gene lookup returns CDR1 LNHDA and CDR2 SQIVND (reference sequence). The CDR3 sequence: CASSPRTGSGEQYF. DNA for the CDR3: TGTGCCAGTAGCCCTCGGACAGGATCGGGCGAGCAGTACTTC.

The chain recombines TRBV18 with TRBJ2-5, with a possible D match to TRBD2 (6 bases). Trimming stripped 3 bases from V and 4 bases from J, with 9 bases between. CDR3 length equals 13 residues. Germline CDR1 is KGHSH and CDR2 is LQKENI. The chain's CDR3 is CASSPQGGETQYF. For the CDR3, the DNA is TGTGCCAGCTCACCGCAGGGAGGAGAGACCCAGTACTTC.

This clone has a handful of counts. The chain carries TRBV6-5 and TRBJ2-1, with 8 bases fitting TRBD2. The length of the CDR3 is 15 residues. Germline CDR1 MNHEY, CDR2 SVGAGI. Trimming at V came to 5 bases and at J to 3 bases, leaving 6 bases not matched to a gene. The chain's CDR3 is CASSSGSRGYNEQFF. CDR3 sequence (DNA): TGTGCCAGCAGTAGCGGGAGTAGGGGCTACAATGAGCAGTTCTTC.

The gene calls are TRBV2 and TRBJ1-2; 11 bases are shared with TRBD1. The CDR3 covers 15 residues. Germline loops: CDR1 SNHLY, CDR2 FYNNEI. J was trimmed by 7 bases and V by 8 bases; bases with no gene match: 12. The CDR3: CASSALGQGASGYTF. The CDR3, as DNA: TGTGCCAGCTCGGCACTAGGACAGGGGGCATCTGGCTACACCTTC.

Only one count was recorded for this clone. The CDR3 is CASSSRQGRANTEAFF. CDR3 DNA sequence: TGCGCCAGCAGCTCTAGACAGGGCCGCGCGAACACTGAAGCTTTCTTT. The chain couples TRBV5-1 to TRBJ1-1; TRBD1 matches 7 bases. The CDR3 runs to 16 residues. The V gene end was trimmed by 3 bases and the J gene end by 1 base; junction bases not matched to a gene: 9. Germline CDR1 and CDR2: SGHRS and YFSETQ.

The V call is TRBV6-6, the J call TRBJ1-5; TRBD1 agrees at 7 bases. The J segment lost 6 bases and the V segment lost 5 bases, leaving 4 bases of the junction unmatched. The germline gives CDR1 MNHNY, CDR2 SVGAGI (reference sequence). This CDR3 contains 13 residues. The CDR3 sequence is CASSDRVGQPQHF. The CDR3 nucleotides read TGTGCCAGCAGTGACAGGGTGGGTCAGCCCCAGCATTTT.

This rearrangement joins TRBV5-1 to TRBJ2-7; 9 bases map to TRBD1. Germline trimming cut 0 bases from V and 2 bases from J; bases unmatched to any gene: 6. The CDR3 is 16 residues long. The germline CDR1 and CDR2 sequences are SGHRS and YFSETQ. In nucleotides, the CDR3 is TGCGCCAGCAGCTTGGAACCGGGACAGGGAACCTACGAGCAGTACTTC. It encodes CASSLEPGQGTYEQYF.

CDR3 region: CASSERLAGLYEQFF. As DNA, the CDR3 is TGTGCCAGCAGTGAGAGACTAGCGGGATTGTATGAGCAGTTCTTC. V and J are TRBV28 and TRBJ2-1; 11 bases map to TRBD2. There are 15 residues in the CDR3. J gave up 8 bases and V 5 bases, and 8 bases lay outside the gene matches. Germline V gives CDR1 MDHEN, CDR2 SYDVKM.

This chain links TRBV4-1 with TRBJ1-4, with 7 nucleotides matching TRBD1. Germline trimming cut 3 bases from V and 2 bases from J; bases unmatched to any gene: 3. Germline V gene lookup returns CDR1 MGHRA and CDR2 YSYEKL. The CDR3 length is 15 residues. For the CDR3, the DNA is TGCGCCAGCAGCCACAGGGGACAGACTAATGAAAAACTGTTTTTT. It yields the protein CASSHRGQTNEKLFF.

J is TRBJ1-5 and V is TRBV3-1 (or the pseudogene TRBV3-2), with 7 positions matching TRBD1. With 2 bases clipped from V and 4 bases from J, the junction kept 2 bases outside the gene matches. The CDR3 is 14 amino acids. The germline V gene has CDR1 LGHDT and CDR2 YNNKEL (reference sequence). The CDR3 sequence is CASSQMTGNQPQHF. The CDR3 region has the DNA TGTGCCAGCAGCCAAATGACAGGGAATCAGCCCCAGCATTTT.

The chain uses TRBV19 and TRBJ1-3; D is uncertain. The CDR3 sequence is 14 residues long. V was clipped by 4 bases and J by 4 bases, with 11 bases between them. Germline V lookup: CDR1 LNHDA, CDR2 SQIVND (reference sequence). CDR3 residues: CASSTPLSGNTIYF. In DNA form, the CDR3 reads TGTGCCAGTAGTACCCCGCTGAGCGGAAACACCATATATTTT.